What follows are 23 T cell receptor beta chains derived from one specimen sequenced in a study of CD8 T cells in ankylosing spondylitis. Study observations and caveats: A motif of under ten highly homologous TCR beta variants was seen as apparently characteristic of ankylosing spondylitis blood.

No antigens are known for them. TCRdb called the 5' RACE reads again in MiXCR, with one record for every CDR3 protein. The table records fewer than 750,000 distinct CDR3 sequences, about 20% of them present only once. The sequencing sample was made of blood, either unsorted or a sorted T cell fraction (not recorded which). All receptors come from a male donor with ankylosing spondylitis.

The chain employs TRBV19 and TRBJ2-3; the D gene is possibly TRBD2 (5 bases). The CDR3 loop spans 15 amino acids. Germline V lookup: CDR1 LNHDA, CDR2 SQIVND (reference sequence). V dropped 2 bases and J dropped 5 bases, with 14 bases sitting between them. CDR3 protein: CASSIWPGEGDTQYF. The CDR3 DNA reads TGTGCCAGTAGTATATGGCCCGGGGAAGGAGATACGCAGTATTTT.

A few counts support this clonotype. As DNA, the CDR3 is TGTGCCAGCAGTTTCCGGGACGCCTATGGCTACACCTTC. Translation: CASSFRDAYGYTF. The chain couples TRBV28 to TRBJ1-2; possible D gene TRBD1, 5 bases. The germline gives CDR1 MDHEN, CDR2 SYDVKM. The CDR3 runs 13 residues. The V end lost 3 bases, the J end lost 4 bases, and 9 bases lay between the germline ends.

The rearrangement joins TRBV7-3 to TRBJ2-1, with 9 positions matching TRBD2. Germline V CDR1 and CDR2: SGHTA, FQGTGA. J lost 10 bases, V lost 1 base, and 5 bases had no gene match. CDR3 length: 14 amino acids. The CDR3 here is CASSLSGGAWEQFF. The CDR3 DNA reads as TGTGCCAGCAGCTTAAGCGGGGGGGCATGGGAGCAGTTCTTC.

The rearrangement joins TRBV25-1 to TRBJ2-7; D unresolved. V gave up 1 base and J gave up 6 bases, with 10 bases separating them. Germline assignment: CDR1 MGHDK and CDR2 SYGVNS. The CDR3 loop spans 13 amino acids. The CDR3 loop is CASSESGFGEQYF. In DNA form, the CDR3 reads TGTGCCAGCAGTGAATCAGGTTTTGGCGAGCAGTACTTC.

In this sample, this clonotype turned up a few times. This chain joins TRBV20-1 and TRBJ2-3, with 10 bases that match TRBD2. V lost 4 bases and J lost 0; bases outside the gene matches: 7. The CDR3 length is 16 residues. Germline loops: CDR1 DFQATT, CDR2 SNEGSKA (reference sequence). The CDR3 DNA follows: TGCAGTGCTACCGACGAGACTAGCGGGAGCACAGATACGCAGTATTTT. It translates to CSATDETSGSTDTQYF.

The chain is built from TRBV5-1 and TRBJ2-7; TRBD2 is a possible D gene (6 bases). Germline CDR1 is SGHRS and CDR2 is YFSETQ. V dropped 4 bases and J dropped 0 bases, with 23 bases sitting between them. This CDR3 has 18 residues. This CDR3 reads CASSKGGAGSSSSYEQYF. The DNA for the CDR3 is TGCGCCAGCAGCAAAGGCGGGGCGGGATCCTCTAGCTCCTACGAGCAGTACTTC.

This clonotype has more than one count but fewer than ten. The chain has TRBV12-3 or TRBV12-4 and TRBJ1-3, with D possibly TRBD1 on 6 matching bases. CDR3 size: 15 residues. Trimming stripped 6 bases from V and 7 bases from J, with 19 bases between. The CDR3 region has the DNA TGTGCCAGCAGAGCCTCCGGGACAAGTAAGAACACCATATATTTT. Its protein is CASRASGTSKNTIYF.

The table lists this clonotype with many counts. The CDR3 DNA follows: TGCGCCAGCAGCTCCGCGGGATCAGCCCAATCCGAGCAGTACTTC. Translated: CASSSAGSAQSEQYF. The chain is built from TRBV5-1 and TRBJ2-7; D is possibly TRBD2 (6 bases). Trimming shortened V by 3 bases and J by 6 bases, and 19 bases separated the two germline ends. Germline lookup yields CDR1 SGHRS and CDR2 YFSETQ. This CDR3 is built from 15 residues. The full variable domain, with the rest looked up from reference TRBV5-1 and TRBJ2-7, is KAGVTQTPRYLIKTRGQQVTLSCSPISGHRSVSWYQQTPGQGLQFLFEYFSETQRNKGNFPGRFSGRQFSNSRSEMNVSTLELGDSALYLCASSSAGSAQSEQYFGPGTRLTVT.

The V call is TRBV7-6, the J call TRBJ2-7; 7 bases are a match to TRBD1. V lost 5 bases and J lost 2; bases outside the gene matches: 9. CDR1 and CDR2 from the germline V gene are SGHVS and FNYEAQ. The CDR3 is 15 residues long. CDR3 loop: CASSRQGWGTYEQYF. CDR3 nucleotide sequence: TGTGCCAGCAGCAGACAGGGTTGGGGAACCTACGAGCAGTACTTC.

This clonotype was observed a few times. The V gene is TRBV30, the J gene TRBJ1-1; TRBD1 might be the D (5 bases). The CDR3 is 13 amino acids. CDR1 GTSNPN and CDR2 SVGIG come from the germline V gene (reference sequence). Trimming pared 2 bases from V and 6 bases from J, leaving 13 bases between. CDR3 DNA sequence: TGTGCCTGGAGTTCCGGGGGAGGCCCTGAAGCTTTCTTT. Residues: CAWSSGGGPEAFF. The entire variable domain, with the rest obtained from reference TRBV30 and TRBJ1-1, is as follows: SQTIHQWPATLVQPVGSPLSLECTVEGTSNPNLYWYRQAAGRGLQLLFYSVGIGQISSEVPQNLSASRPQDRQFILSSKKLLLSDSGFYLCAWSSGGGPEAFFGQGTRLTVV.

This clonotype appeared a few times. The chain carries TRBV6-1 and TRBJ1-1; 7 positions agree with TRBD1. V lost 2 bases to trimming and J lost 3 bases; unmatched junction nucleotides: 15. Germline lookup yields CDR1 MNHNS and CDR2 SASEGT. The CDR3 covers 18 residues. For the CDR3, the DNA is TGTGCCAGCAGTGAATCAGTGAGTTGGAGGGGGCCTCACACTGAAGCTTTCTTT. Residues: CASSESVSWRGPHTEAFF.

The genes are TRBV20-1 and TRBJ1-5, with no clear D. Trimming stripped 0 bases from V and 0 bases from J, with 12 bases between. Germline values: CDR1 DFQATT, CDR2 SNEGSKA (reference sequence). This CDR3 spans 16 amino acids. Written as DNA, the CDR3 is TGCAGTGCTAGAGATCGAACGGTCTATAGCAATCAGCCCCAGCATTTT. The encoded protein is CSARDRTVYSNQPQHF.

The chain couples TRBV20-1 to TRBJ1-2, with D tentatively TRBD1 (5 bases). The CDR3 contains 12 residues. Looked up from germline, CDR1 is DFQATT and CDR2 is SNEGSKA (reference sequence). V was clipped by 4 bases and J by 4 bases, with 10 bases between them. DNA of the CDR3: TGCAGTGCTAACCCCGGGACCTATGGCTACACCTTC. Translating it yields CSANPGTYGYTF.

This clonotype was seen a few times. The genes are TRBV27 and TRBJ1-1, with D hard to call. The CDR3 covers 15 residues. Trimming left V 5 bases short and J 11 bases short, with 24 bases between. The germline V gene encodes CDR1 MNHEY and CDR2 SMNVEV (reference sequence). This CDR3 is CASSARFTVSPGAFF. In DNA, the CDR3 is TGTGCCAGCAGTGCCCGGTTTACAGTTAGCCCTGGGGCTTTCTTT.

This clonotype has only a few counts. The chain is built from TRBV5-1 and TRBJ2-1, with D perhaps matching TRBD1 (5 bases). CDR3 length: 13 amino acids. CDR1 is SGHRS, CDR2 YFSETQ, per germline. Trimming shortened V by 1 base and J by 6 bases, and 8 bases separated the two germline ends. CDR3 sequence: CASSLTGFNEQFF. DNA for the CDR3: TGCGCCAGCAGCTTGACAGGTTTCAATGAGCAGTTCTTC.

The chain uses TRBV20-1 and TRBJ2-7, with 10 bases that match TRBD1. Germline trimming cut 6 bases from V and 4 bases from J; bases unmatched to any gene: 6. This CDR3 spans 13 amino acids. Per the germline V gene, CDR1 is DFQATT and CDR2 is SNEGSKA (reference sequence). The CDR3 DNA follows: TGCAGTGCCCTGGGGGACAGGGGTTACGAGCAGTACTTC. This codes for CSALGDRGYEQYF.

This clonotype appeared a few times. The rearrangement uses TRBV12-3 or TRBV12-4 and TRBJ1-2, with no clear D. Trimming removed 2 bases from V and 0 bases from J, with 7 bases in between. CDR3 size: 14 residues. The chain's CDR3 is CASSLNPANYGYTF. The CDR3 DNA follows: TGTGCCAGCAGTTTAAATCCGGCTAACTATGGCTACACCTTC.

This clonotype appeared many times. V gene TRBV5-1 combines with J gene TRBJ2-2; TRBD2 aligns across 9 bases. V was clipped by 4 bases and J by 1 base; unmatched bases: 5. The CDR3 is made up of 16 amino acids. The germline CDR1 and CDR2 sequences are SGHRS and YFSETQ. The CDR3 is CASSLTSGLNTGELFF. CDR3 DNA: TGCGCCAGCAGCCTGACTAGCGGCCTGAACACCGGGGAGCTGTTTTTT.

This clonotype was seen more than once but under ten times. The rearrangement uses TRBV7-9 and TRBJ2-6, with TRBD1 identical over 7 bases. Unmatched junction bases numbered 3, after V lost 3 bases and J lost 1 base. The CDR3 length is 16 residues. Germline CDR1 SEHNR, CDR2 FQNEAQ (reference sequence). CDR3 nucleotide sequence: TGTGCCAGCAGCTTGTGGACAGGTTCTGGGGCCAACGTCCTGACTTTC. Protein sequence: CASSLWTGSGANVLTF. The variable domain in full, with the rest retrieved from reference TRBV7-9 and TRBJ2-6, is DTGVSQNPRHKITKRGQNVTFRCDPISEHNRLYWYRQTLGQGPEFLTYFQNEAQLEKSRLLSDRFSAERPKGSFSTLEIQRTEQGDSAMYLCASSLWTGSGANVLTFGAGSRLTVL.

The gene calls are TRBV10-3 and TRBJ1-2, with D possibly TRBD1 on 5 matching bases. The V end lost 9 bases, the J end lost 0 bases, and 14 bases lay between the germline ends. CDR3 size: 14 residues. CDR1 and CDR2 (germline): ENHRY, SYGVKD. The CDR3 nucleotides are TGTGCCATTGGAAGACAGAGCTCTAACTATGGCTACACCTTC. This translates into CAIGRQSSNYGYTF.

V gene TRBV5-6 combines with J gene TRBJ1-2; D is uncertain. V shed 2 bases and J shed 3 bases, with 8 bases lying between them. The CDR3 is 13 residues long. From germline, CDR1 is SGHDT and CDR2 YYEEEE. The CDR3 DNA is TGTGCCAGCAGCTTAAGGGTAGACTATGGCTACACCTTC. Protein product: CASSLRVDYGYTF. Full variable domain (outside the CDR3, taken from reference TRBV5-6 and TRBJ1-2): DAGVTQSPTHLIKTRGQQVTLRCSPKSGHDTVSWYQQALGQGPQFIFQYYEEEERQRGNFPDRFSGHQFPNYSSELNVNALLLGDSALYLCASSLRVDYGYTFGSGTRLTVV.

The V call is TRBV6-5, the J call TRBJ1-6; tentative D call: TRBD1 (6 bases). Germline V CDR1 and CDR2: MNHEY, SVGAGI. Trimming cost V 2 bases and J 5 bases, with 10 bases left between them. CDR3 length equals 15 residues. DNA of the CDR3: TGTGCCAGCAGTTACGGGACAATGGATAATTCACCCCTCCACTTT. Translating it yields CASSYGTMDNSPLHF.

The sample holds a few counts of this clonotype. CDR3 residues: CASSKQSYGYTF. The DNA of the CDR3 is TGTGCCAGCAGCAAACAGAGCTATGGCTACACCTTC. The chain is built from TRBV7-9 and TRBJ1-2; no reliable D call. CDR1 SEHNR and CDR2 FQNEAQ come from the germline V gene (reference sequence). V was pared by 5 bases and J by 4 bases, with 8 bases between. CDR3 length equals 12 residues.